Listed below are T cell receptor beta chains from one sample, sequenced in a study of shared clonotypes between healthy human individuals. Data came from immunoSEQ multiplex PCR; TCRdb stores just in-frame clones and leaves some out. The top ten clones hold about 0.057% of a sample with about 600,000 clones, approximately 97% of them seen once. Sequenced: naive CD4+ T cells sorted from blood. These receptors came from a woman in her twenties or thirties in good health. Both conserved end residues are trimmed from each CDR3. Each record gives: J gene, clone size, V gene, D gene, CDR3 protein. A D gene is named only where the DNA matches it firmly. Some rows mark clone size as missing; the rest say once, few, many or name a class of expanded clone.

j_gene: TRBJ2-1; abundance: -; v_gene: TRBV27; d_gene: TRBD1; CDR3aa: ASSWAGTAKF
j_gene: TRBJ1-1; abundance: once; v_gene: TRBV10-2; d_gene: -; CDR3aa: ASSDRGSHEAF
j_gene: TRBJ2-1; abundance: -; v_gene: TRBV4-1; d_gene: -; CDR3aa: ASSQEALAAYNEQF
j_gene: TRBJ2-2; abundance: -; v_gene: TRBV30; d_gene: -; CDR3aa: AWRSKPGLNTGELF
j_gene: TRBJ2-2; abundance: -; v_gene: TRBV4-2; d_gene: -; CDR3aa: ASSPWSSPGTGELF
j_gene: TRBJ2-3; abundance: -; v_gene: TRBV7-8; d_gene: -; CDR3aa: ASSLWWRSRSVTDTQY
j_gene: TRBJ2-3; abundance: -; v_gene: TRBV5-1; d_gene: TRBD2; CDR3aa: ASSSPGLAGDTQY
j_gene: TRBJ2-7; abundance: -; v_gene: TRBV11-2; d_gene: TRBD2; CDR3aa: ASSSSPPGLAGFGEQY
j_gene: TRBJ2-7; abundance: -; v_gene: TRBV5-1; d_gene: -; CDR3aa: ASSFRDYSYEQY
j_gene: TRBJ2-3; abundance: -; v_gene: TRBV13; d_gene: -; CDR3aa: ASSPTRASNTQY
j_gene: TRBJ2-1; abundance: -; v_gene: TRBV7-2; d_gene: -; CDR3aa: ASSVGVLRNEQF
j_gene: TRBJ2-7; abundance: -; v_gene: TRBV18; d_gene: -; CDR3aa: ASSPLDPGHSSYEQY
j_gene: TRBJ2-1; abundance: -; v_gene: TRBV27; d_gene: -; CDR3aa: ASSLPSRFYNEQF
j_gene: TRBJ1-1; abundance: -; v_gene: TRBV5-6; d_gene: -; CDR3aa: ASSAGAGVMNTEAF
j_gene: TRBJ2-3; abundance: -; v_gene: TRBV7-9; d_gene: -; CDR3aa: ASSLEGTFLDTQY
j_gene: TRBJ2-1; abundance: -; v_gene: TRBV5-4; d_gene: TRBD1; CDR3aa: ASSLEDRDEF
j_gene: TRBJ2-7; abundance: -; v_gene: TRBV4-1; d_gene: TRBD2; CDR3aa: ASSQELALTYEQY
j_gene: TRBJ2-7; abundance: -; v_gene: TRBV4-2; d_gene: -; CDR3aa: ASSPALGTGSYEQY
j_gene: TRBJ2-1; abundance: -; v_gene: TRBV19; d_gene: TRBD2; CDR3aa: ASKSISGSVREQF
j_gene: TRBJ2-1; abundance: -; v_gene: TRBV7-7; d_gene: TRBD2; CDR3aa: ASSPTSGRISEQF
j_gene: -; abundance: once; v_gene: TRBV11-3; d_gene: -; CDR3aa: ASSSPGAGVDEQY
j_gene: TRBJ2-1; abundance: -; v_gene: TRBV4-1; d_gene: -; CDR3aa: ASSQVPSVNNEQF
j_gene: TRBJ2-1; abundance: -; v_gene: TRBV29-1; d_gene: -; CDR3aa: SVWKRLVSIYNEQF
j_gene: TRBJ2-5; abundance: -; v_gene: TRBV4-2; d_gene: -; CDR3aa: ASSQGQETQY
j_gene: TRBJ1-3; abundance: -; v_gene: TRBV7-8; d_gene: -; CDR3aa: ASSSRRGGGDSGNTIY
j_gene: TRBJ2-7; abundance: -; v_gene: TRBV6-1; d_gene: TRBD2; CDR3aa: ASSGLAGGPGSYEQY
j_gene: TRBJ2-7; abundance: once; v_gene: TRBV2; d_gene: -; CDR3aa: ASRGLATSYEQY
j_gene: TRBJ1-6; abundance: -; v_gene: TRBV27; d_gene: -; CDR3aa: ASSSSWGFNSPLH
j_gene: TRBJ2-7; abundance: -; v_gene: TRBV28; d_gene: -; CDR3aa: ASSHTYEQY
j_gene: TRBJ1-3; abundance: once; v_gene: TRBV5-1; d_gene: TRBD1; CDR3aa: ASSFGTADVNTIY
j_gene: TRBJ2-5; abundance: -; v_gene: TRBV11-1; d_gene: -; CDR3aa: ASSKRKYQETQY
j_gene: TRBJ2-7; abundance: few; v_gene: TRBV2; d_gene: TRBD2; CDR3aa: ASRGDLLEQY
j_gene: TRBJ1-2; abundance: -; v_gene: TRBV5-5; d_gene: TRBD1; CDR3aa: ASSPGQYGYT
j_gene: TRBJ2-6; abundance: -; v_gene: TRBV18; d_gene: -; CDR3aa: ASSVSAVGANVLT
j_gene: TRBJ1-5; abundance: -; v_gene: TRBV5-4; d_gene: -; CDR3aa: ASSLGDNQPQH
j_gene: TRBJ1-1; abundance: -; v_gene: TRBV29-1; d_gene: -; CDR3aa: SVRDANTEAF
j_gene: TRBJ2-1; abundance: -; v_gene: TRBV6-1; d_gene: TRBD2; CDR3aa: ASSQTSGSLNEQF
j_gene: TRBJ2-7; abundance: -; v_gene: TRBV19; d_gene: -; CDR3aa: ASAEGVQEQY
j_gene: TRBJ2-1; abundance: -; v_gene: TRBV30; d_gene: -; CDR3aa: AWSGINNEQF
j_gene: TRBJ1-5; abundance: -; v_gene: TRBV28; d_gene: TRBD1; CDR3aa: ASSLQGALDQPQH
j_gene: TRBJ2-1; abundance: -; v_gene: TRBV6-1; d_gene: TRBD2; CDR3aa: ASSEQTSGVIYNEQF
j_gene: TRBJ2-7; abundance: -; v_gene: TRBV6-6; d_gene: -; CDR3aa: ASSYRWQSYEQY
j_gene: TRBJ2-1; abundance: -; v_gene: TRBV5-1; d_gene: -; CDR3aa: ASSLVWLALNNEQF
j_gene: TRBJ2-6; abundance: -; v_gene: TRBV15; d_gene: TRBD1; CDR3aa: ATSRDLAGGITGANVLT
j_gene: TRBJ1-4; abundance: once; v_gene: TRBV5-1; d_gene: -; CDR3aa: ASSFSGYAANEKLF
j_gene: TRBJ2-3; abundance: -; v_gene: TRBV2; d_gene: -; CDR3aa: ASLATDTQY
j_gene: TRBJ2-1; abundance: -; v_gene: TRBV6-1; d_gene: -; CDR3aa: ASSGTGQGNNEQF
j_gene: TRBJ2-1; abundance: -; v_gene: TRBV5-1; d_gene: TRBD2; CDR3aa: ASSILAGGYDEQF
j_gene: TRBJ1-1; abundance: -; v_gene: TRBV18; d_gene: TRBD1; CDR3aa: ASSPNVRGQGYEAF
j_gene: TRBJ1-4; abundance: -; v_gene: TRBV9; d_gene: -; CDR3aa: ASSYGGSGSGEKLF
j_gene: TRBJ2-7; abundance: -; v_gene: TRBV27; d_gene: -; CDR3aa: ASSLSPGPWYEQY
j_gene: TRBJ2-1; abundance: -; v_gene: TRBV4-1; d_gene: TRBD2; CDR3aa: ASSPDPGTSGRISYNEQF
j_gene: TRBJ2-4; abundance: -; v_gene: TRBV5-6; d_gene: TRBD2; CDR3aa: ASRLRLAWGKNIQY
j_gene: TRBJ2-7; abundance: -; v_gene: TRBV12-5; d_gene: -; CDR3aa: ASGPPRASSYEQY
j_gene: TRBJ1-2; abundance: -; v_gene: TRBV5-1; d_gene: -; CDR3aa: ASSSTANYGYT
j_gene: TRBJ2-7; abundance: -; v_gene: TRBV7-8; d_gene: -; CDR3aa: ASSLDNRLSSYEQY
j_gene: TRBJ1-4; abundance: -; v_gene: TRBV27; d_gene: -; CDR3aa: ASSTGTNEKLF
j_gene: TRBJ2-5; abundance: -; v_gene: TRBV28; d_gene: TRBD2; CDR3aa: ASSYTLLAGGETQY
j_gene: TRBJ2-3; abundance: -; v_gene: TRBV2; d_gene: TRBD1; CDR3aa: ASRGTGSPDTQY
j_gene: TRBJ2-1; abundance: -; v_gene: TRBV7-6; d_gene: -; CDR3aa: ASSLVGFEQF